Given below is one TCR beta chain in context. There are 15 residues in the CDR3. Per germline, CDR1 SGHTA and CDR2 FQGNSA. The V segment lost 4 bases and the J segment 1 base; nucleotides outside the gene matches: 4. TCRdb's copy holds only in-frame clones and misses some; the assay was immunoSEQ multiplex PCR. The sample holds roughly 160,000 clones, around four fifths seen once. The source of the sample is a study of blood T cell repertoires in COVID-19. Specimen: peripheral blood. The chain is built from TRBV7-2 and TRBJ1-5; TRBD1 matches 7 bases. The clonotype comes from a woman aged 60 to 75 with acute or convalescent COVID-19. In nucleotides, the CDR3 is TGTGCCAGCAGCTCTTCGACAGGGAGCAATCAGCCCCAGCATTTT. Protein product: CASSSSTGSNQPQHF.